Shown below are 26 T cell receptor beta chains from a single sample sequenced in a study of identical twins. TCRdb itself ran the 5' RACE reads through MiXCR, one entry per CDR3 protein. The sample yields 400,000 to 500,000 distinct CDR3 sequences, about 13% seen once. This sample was shared with a second study, whose subject was yellow fever vaccine responses in identical twins.

Sequenced: CD4+ T cells sorted from blood. These TCRs come from a woman in her late teens or twenties in good health.

A note on this clonotype: One end of the junction is discordant with germline, which a read error may explain. The chain couples TRBV28 to TRBJ2-5; 10 positions agree with TRBD1. This CDR3 is 15 amino acids long. Germline lookup yields CDR1 MDHEN and CDR2 SYDVKM. Written as DNA, the CDR3 is TGTGCCAGCAGCCCAGCGACAGGGGGCGGTGAGACCCTGTACTTC. Translated, it gives CASSPATGGGETLYF.

This clonotype has at least ten counts. The J gene is TRBJ2-7, the V gene TRBV5-1; 13 nucleotides agree with TRBD2. Germline lookup yields CDR1 SGHRS and CDR2 YFSETQ. The CDR3 has 16 residues. The trim removed 3 bases at V and 6 bases at J, leaving 9 bases unmatched. CDR3 sequence: CASSSTSGRAESEQYF. For the CDR3, the DNA is TGCGCCAGCAGCTCAACTAGCGGGAGGGCGGAGAGCGAGCAGTACTTC. Full variable domain (rest looked up from reference TRBV5-1 and TRBJ2-7): KAGVTQTPRYLIKTRGQQVTLSCSPISGHRSVSWYQQTPGQGLQFLFEYFSETQRNKGNFPGRFSGRQFSNSRSEMNVSTLELGDSALYLCASSSTSGRAESEQYFGPGTRLTVT.

The V gene is TRBV5-6, the J gene TRBJ2-7, with TRBD2 matching 11 bases. This CDR3 has 20 residues. CDR1 SGHDT and CDR2 YYEEEE come from the germline V gene. With V trimmed by 2 bases and J by 3 bases, 19 bases remained unmatched. The CDR3 DNA is TGTGCCAGCAGCTTTATTGTAGGCGCTAGCGGGAGGAGTAAAAACTACGAGCAGTACTTC. This translates into CASSFIVGASGRSKNYEQYF.

This clonotype was counted only a few times. CDR3 coding DNA: TGTGCCAGCAGTTCCCCCGCAGGTAGCGGGGGGGCAGGGAATGAGCAGTTCTTC. Its protein is CASSSPAGSGGAGNEQFF. J is TRBJ2-1 and V is TRBV27, with 11 bases aligning to TRBD2. CDR3 length: 18 residues. V was pared by 4 bases and J by 7 bases, with 15 bases of the junction left unmatched. Per germline, CDR1 MNHEY and CDR2 SMNVEV (reference sequence).

There are many counts of this clonotype. This chain joins TRBV25-1 and TRBJ1-2; D uncertain. V dropped 4 bases and J dropped 4 bases, with 7 bases sitting between them. The length of the CDR3 is 12 residues. Germline CDR1 and CDR2: MGHDK and SYGVNS. The CDR3 spells CASSVGIYGYTF. DNA for the CDR3: TGTGCCAGCAGTGTGGGGATCTATGGCTACACCTTC.

This clonotype has just a few counts. The gene calls are TRBV28 and TRBJ2-5, with D possibly TRBD2 on 5 matching bases. Trimming removed 4 bases at V and 5 bases at J, with 11 bases between. Germline CDR1 MDHEN, CDR2 SYDVKM. The length of the CDR3 is 13 residues. The CDR3 loop is CASSSAGSETQYF. The DNA for the CDR3 is TGTGCCAGCAGTTCGGCGGGTAGTGAGACCCAGTACTTC.

This clonotype was counted ten times or more. The chain combines TRBV3-1 with TRBJ2-3, with D perhaps TRBD2 (6 bases). This CDR3 has 14 residues. Trimming stripped 4 bases from V and 1 base from J, with 9 bases between. Germline CDR1 and CDR2: LGHDT and YNNKEL (reference sequence). The CDR3 region has the DNA TGTGCCAGCAGCCCACCTAGCGGCACAGATACGCAGTATTTT. Translation gives CASSPPSGTDTQYF.

This clonotype has more than one count but fewer than ten. The V and J genes are TRBV5-8 and TRBJ2-7; 11 positions match TRBD2. CDR3 size: 16 residues. The V gene end was trimmed by 2 bases and the J gene end by 3 bases; junction bases not matched to a gene: 7. Germline CDR1 SGHTS, CDR2 YDEGEE. CDR3 nucleotides: TGTGCCAGCAGCTTAATAACTAGCGGGGGTTACTACGAGCAGTACTTC. This encodes CASSLITSGGYYEQYF.

This chain connects TRBV10-3 to TRBJ2-1; no firm D call. The CDR3 sequence is 19 residues long. Trimming took off 2 bases at V and 0 bases at J, with 20 bases between the two ends. CDR1 is ENHRY, CDR2 SYGVKD, per germline. This CDR3 is CAISEISDFTASSYNEQFF. In DNA form, the CDR3 reads TGTGCCATCAGTGAGATCAGTGACTTCACGGCGAGCTCCTACAATGAGCAGTTCTTC.

The CDR3 loop is CSVRGRGPESVTGELFF. The CDR3 DNA reads as TGCAGTGTCCGGGGCCGGGGTCCCGAATCTGTCACCGGGGAGCTGTTTTTT. The chain couples TRBV20-1 to TRBJ2-2, with D tentatively TRBD1 or TRBD2 (5 bases each). Looked up from germline, CDR1 is DFQATT and CDR2 is SNEGSKA (reference sequence). The CDR3 extends over 17 amino acids. The ends were cut back, 7 bases at V and 4 bases at J, with 25 bases in the middle.

The chain recombines TRBV11-2 with TRBJ2-7; no clear D gene. Germline V gene lookup returns CDR1 SGHAT and CDR2 FQNNGV. Trimming took 2 bases from V and 0 from J, leaving 14 bases between them. This CDR3 is 16 amino acids long. In DNA, the CDR3 is TGTGCCAGCAGCTTAAATATAATCCAGACCTCCTACGAGCAGTACTTC. It codes for CASSLNIIQTSYEQYF. The full variable domain, rest sourced from reference TRBV11-2 and TRBJ2-7, is EAGVAQSPRYKIIEKRQSVAFWCNPISGHATLYWYQQILGQGPKLLIQFQNNGVVDDSQLPKDRFSAERLKGVDSTLKIQPAKLEDSAVYLCASSLNIIQTSYEQYFGPGTRLTVT.

The gene calls are TRBV20-1 and TRBJ2-5; TRBD2 might be the D (6 bases). Germline values: CDR1 DFQATT, CDR2 SNEGSKA (reference sequence). The CDR3 extends over 15 amino acids. V dropped 1 base and J dropped 4 bases, with 16 bases sitting between them. In DNA, the CDR3 is TGCAGTGCTAGAGCAGGAGGGAGTAAACGAGAGACCCAGTACTTC. Residues: CSARAGGSKRETQYF.

The genes are TRBV5-1 and TRBJ1-2; 7 bases match TRBD1. CDR3 length: 13 residues. Germline V gene sequence: CDR1 SGHRS, CDR2 YFSETQ. V lost 4 bases, J lost 4 bases, and 4 bases stayed unmatched. The CDR3 nucleotides read TGCGCCAGCAGCAGGGACAGTACCTATGGCTACACCTTC. It specifies CASSRDSTYGYTF.

This clonotype was detected only a few times. The chain carries TRBV7-2 and TRBJ2-5, with 10 bases aligning to TRBD2. Trimming removed 6 bases from V and 5 bases from J; junction bases left unmatched: 9. The CDR3 runs to 15 residues. The germline V gene encodes CDR1 SGHTA and CDR2 FQGNSA. CDR3 amino acids: CASRTLAGELETQYF. The CDR3 DNA reads TGTGCCAGCAGGACCCTAGCGGGAGAACTGGAGACCCAGTACTTC. The complete variable domain, with remaining parts taken from reference TRBV7-2 and TRBJ2-5, reads GAGVSQSPSNKVTEKGKDVELRCDPISGHTALYWYRQSLGQGLEFLIYFQGNSAPDKSGLPSDRFSAERTGGSVSTLTIQRTQQEDSAVYLCASRTLAGELETQYFGPGTRLLVL.

The sample holds many counts of this clonotype. The chain links TRBV6-2 or TRBV6-3 to TRBJ1-5; no clear D gene. CDR3 length: 12 residues. V gave up 5 bases and J gave up 9 bases, with 11 bases separating them. CDR1 and CDR2 (germline): MNHEY, SVGEGT. DNA of the CDR3: TGTGCCAGCAGTACCAATTGGTGGCCCCAGCATTTT. Translation gives CASSTNWWPQHF.

The chain is built from TRBV7-2 and TRBJ2-1; tentative D call: TRBD2 (6 bases). Between the trimmed V and J ends, which lost 5 bases and 10 bases, there was a span of 18 bases. Germline-derived CDR1 and CDR2 are SGHTA and FQGNSA. CDR3 length: 14 residues. CDR3: CASSPRDSHREQFF. CDR3 coding DNA: TGTGCCAGCAGCCCAAGGGACTCCCACCGCGAGCAGTTCTTC.

The J gene is TRBJ1-4, the V gene TRBV7-6; TRBD1 might be the D (6 bases). The CDR3 is 14 amino acids. V shed 5 bases and J shed 7 bases, with 14 bases lying between them. CDR1 and CDR2 (germline): SGHVS, FNYEAQ. CDR3 sequence reads: CASSHGQRGEKLFF. CDR3 nucleotides: TGTGCCAGCAGCCATGGACAGCGAGGTGAAAAACTGTTTTTT.

This clonotype was detected a few times. This rearrangement joins TRBV19 to TRBJ2-3; D perhaps matches TRBD1 (6 bases). The ends were cut back, 7 bases at V and 3 bases at J, with 23 bases in the middle. CDR1 and CDR2 from the germline V gene are LNHDA and SQIVND (reference sequence). This CDR3 comprises 17 residues. CDR3 coding DNA: TGTGCCAGTACCCCTCAGGGGCGGCAGGGGCCTACAGATACGCAGTATTTT. This gives the protein CASTPQGRQGPTDTQYF.

This clonotype has ten or more counts. The chain is built from TRBV12-3 or TRBV12-4 and TRBJ1-1, with D maybe TRBD1 (6 bases). V was cut by 5 bases and J by 5 bases, with 21 bases left in between. The CDR3 has 16 amino acids. The chain's CDR3 is CASSRPGTSVRTEAFF. The DNA of the CDR3 is TGTGCCAGCAGTCGTCCCGGGACATCGGTGAGGACTGAAGCTTTCTTT.

The chain joins TRBV3-1 to TRBJ2-7, with TRBD2 matching over 8 bases. V was clipped by 1 base and J by 3 bases; unmatched bases: 5. The V gene's germline CDR1 is LGHDT and CDR2 YNNKEL (reference sequence). This CDR3 has 15 residues. CDR3 DNA: TGTGCCAGCAGCCAAGTAAGCGGGGGAAACTACGAGCAGTACTTC. Translation gives CASSQVSGGNYEQYF.

This clonotype has ten or more counts. Written as DNA, the CDR3 is TGTGCCAGCAGCAGGCTCCCCTACGAGCAGTACTTC. Encoded protein: CASSRLPYEQYF. V gene TRBV12-3 or TRBV12-4 combines with J gene TRBJ2-7; no reliable D call. Trimming pared 6 bases from V and 2 bases from J, leaving 8 bases between. This CDR3 contains 12 residues.

The chain is built from TRBV10-3 and TRBJ2-7; 8 bases are shared with TRBD1. V lost 5 bases and J lost 2; bases outside the gene matches: 5. Germline-derived CDR1 and CDR2 are ENHRY and SYGVKD. The CDR3 totals 14 residues. The CDR3 region is CAISSGTGTYEQYF. Written as DNA, the CDR3 is TGTGCCATCAGTTCCGGGACAGGCACCTACGAGCAGTACTTC.

This clonotype was seen more than once but under ten times. The V gene is TRBV29-1, the J gene TRBJ2-1, with D possibly TRBD2 on 6 matching bases. This CDR3 has 12 residues. V lost 7 bases and J 10 bases, leaving 17 bases between the germline ends. Germline V gene lookup returns CDR1 SQVTM and CDR2 ANQGSEA. The CDR3 sequence is CSAGWGVSEQFF. CDR3 nucleotides: TGCAGCGCTGGGTGGGGGGTAAGCGAGCAGTTCTTC.

This clonotype appeared a few times. The chain has TRBV5-1 and TRBJ1-3, with a weak D call TRBD1 (5 bases). V lost 0 bases and J 4 bases, leaving 11 bases between the germline ends. Germline V CDR1 and CDR2: SGHRS, YFSETQ. The CDR3 extends over 15 amino acids. This CDR3 is CASSLDGTSGNTIYF. The CDR3 DNA reads as TGCGCCAGCAGCTTGGACGGGACTTCGGGAAACACCATATATTTT. Combining the CDR3 with reference TRBV5-1 and TRBJ1-3 gives the whole variable domain KAGVTQTPRYLIKTRGQQVTLSCSPISGHRSVSWYQQTPGQGLQFLFEYFSETQRNKGNFPGRFSGRQFSNSRSEMNVSTLELGDSALYLCASSLDGTSGNTIYFGEGSWLTVV.

The gene calls are TRBV20-1 and TRBJ2-7; D unresolved. The germline V gene encodes CDR1 DFQATT and CDR2 SNEGSKA (reference sequence). Deletions cut 2 bases from V and 2 bases from J, with 10 bases between. CDR3 length equals 13 residues. CDR3 bases: TGCAGTGCTAGAAAGGTACTCACCTACGAGCAGTACTTC. It translates to CSARKVLTYEQYF.

Many counts were recorded for this clonotype. The CDR3 sequence: CATSDARELAGRPTDTQYF. In DNA, the CDR3 is TGTGCCACCAGTGATGCCCGGGAACTAGCGGGGAGGCCCACAGATACGCAGTATTTT. The V and J genes are TRBV24-1 and TRBJ2-3, with TRBD2 matching 10 bases. The CDR3 consists of 19 residues. The V gene end was trimmed by 3 bases and the J gene end by 2 bases; junction bases not matched to a gene: 13. Germline CDR1 KGHDR, CDR2 SFDVKD.